This TCR beta chain was observed in a study of beta chain features in type 1 diabetes. Notes on the study in general: Significant though moderate, a shortening of TCRB CDR3s appeared in all four CD4+ subsets of Type 1 diabetes patients. Cells with high TCR expression could be over-represented by cDNA sequencing.

In regard to this clone: Its target is unknown.

Purity exceeded 95% in all sorted populations. Expressed TCRB transcripts were sequenced, since all the RNA that had been isolated was reverse transcribed. Only in-frame clones appear in the TCRdb table, and some are missing; sequencing was by immunoSEQ multiplex PCR. The table has hundreds of thousands of clones, around 15% seen once. Germline CDR1 is SGHTA and CDR2 is FQGNSA. This CDR3 region has 14 residues. Trimming at V came to 5 bases and at J to 2 bases, leaving 5 bases not matched to a gene. This TCR was recovered from a man between 18 and 35 years old in good health. Material for sequencing was naive CD4+ T cells from blood. The chain couples TRBV7-2 to TRBJ1-2; 7 bases are shared with TRBD1. The CDR3 here is CASSPQTGNYGYTF. For the CDR3, the DNA is TGTGCCAGCAGCCCCCAGACAGGGAACTATGGCTACACCTTC. The complete variable domain, with remaining parts taken from reference TRBV7-2 and TRBJ1-2, reads GAGVSQSPSNKVTEKGKDVELRCDPISGHTALYWYRQSLGQGLEFLIYFQGNSAPDKSGLPSDRFSAERTGGSVSTLTIQRTQQEDSAVYLCASSPQTGNYGYTFGSGTRLTVV.